The rows below give T cell receptor beta chains drawn from one sample of a study of cytomegalovirus exposure and HLA in healthy donors. Clones were sequenced by immunoSEQ multiplex PCR, and TCRdb holds only the in-frame ones, with some missing. The table lists roughly 99,000 clones, approximately 79% of them singletons, with roughly 3.8% in the top ten. Sequencing input: PBMCs. These receptors all stem from a woman aged 40 to 50 in good health and CMV-seronegative. Both conserved end residues are part of each CDR3. The order of the fields is D gene, J gene, V gene, clone size, CDR3 protein, CDR3 DNA. D genes are given only for firm matches. Not every row has a clone size; where given, it reads once, few, many or a size class.

TRBD1 TRBJ1-5 TRBV6-1 . CASSEAFRGLASPQHF TGTGCCAGCAGTGAAGCGTTCAGGGGGCTCGCATCGCCCCAGCATTTT
. TRBJ2-7 TRBV5-1 . CASRSTGSSYEQYF TGCGCCAGCAGGTCGACGGGATCTTCCTACGAGCAGTACTTC
TRBD1 TRBJ1-3 TRBV14 once CASSRDRGTSGNTIYF TGTGCCAGCAGCCGGGACAGGGGGACCTCTGGAAACACCATATATTTT
. TRBJ1-1 TRBV27 once CASSHGQTEAFF TGTGCCAGCAGTCACGGACAGACTGAAGCTTTCTTT
TRBD1 TRBJ2-7 TRBV5-5 . CASSLVQGAYEQYF TGTGCCAGCAGCTTGGTTCAGGGGGCCTACGAGCAGTACTTC
. TRBJ1-3 TRBV7-9 . CASSSKWRSGNTIYF TGTGCCAGCAGCTCCAAATGGAGGTCTGGAAACACCATATATTTT
. TRBJ2-7 TRBV25-1 . CASSLTLSYEQYF TGTGCCAGCAGTTTGACACTCTCCTACGAGCAGTACTTC
. TRBJ1-1 TRBV27 . CASSLGTGYSTEAFF TGTGCCAGCAGTTTGGGCACAGGGTATAGCACTGAAGCTTTCTTT
. TRBJ2-1 TRBV7-2 . CASSLASRTSSSYNEQFF TGTGCCAGCAGCTTAGCGTCGAGGACTTCTAGCTCCTACAATGAGCAGTTCTTC
. TRBJ2-7 TRBV19 . CASSRRRQGFYEQYF TGTGCCAGTAGTAGAAGAAGGCAGGGGTTCTACGAGCAGTACTTC
TRBD2 TRBJ2-1 TRBV27 few CASLSLAGVYNEQFF TGTGCCAGCCTTTCCCTAGCGGGGGTGTACAATGAGCAGTTCTTC
. TRBJ2-7 TRBV5-1 few CASSLAGRPYEQYF TGCGCCAGCAGCTTGGCAGGCAGGCCCTACGAGCAGTACTTC
. TRBJ1-2 TRBV5-4 . CASNHRQPDYGYTF TGTGCCAGCAATCATCGACAGCCAGACTATGGCTACACCTTC
. TRBJ2-7 TRBV18 . CASSPLRTASSYEQYF TGTGCCAGCTCACCACTTCGGACAGCCAGCTCCTACGAGCAGTACTTC
. TRBJ1-1 TRBV6-4 . CASSASGRGTEAFF TGTGCCAGCAGTGCGTCAGGGAGGGGCACTGAAGCTTTCTTT
. TRBJ1-2 TRBV30 . CAWSTVNYGYPF TGTGCCTGGTCGACGGTGAACTATGGCTACCCCTTC
TRBD1 TRBJ1-6 TRBV6-4 . CASSNDRGTSPLHF TGTGCCAGCAGCAACGACAGGGGAACTTCACCCCTCCACTTT
TRBD2 TRBJ2-1 TRBV15 . CATSTQTSGGLYNEQFF TGTGCCACCAGCACCCAGACTAGCGGGGGCCTCTACAATGAGCAGTTCTTC
. TRBJ1-2 TRBV7-6 . CASSLGPGGAGRGYTF TGTGCCAGCAGCTTAGGTCCGGGGGGCGCAGGACGCGGCTACACCTTC
TRBD1 TRBJ2-7 TRBV29-1 . CSVDIPGQGARGEQYF TGCAGCGTAGACATTCCGGGACAGGGGGCGCGAGGGGAGCAGTACTTC
TRBD1 TRBJ1-5 TRBV7-9 . CASSLVTGAGNQPQHF TGTGCCAGCAGCTTAGTCACAGGGGCGGGGAATCAGCCCCAGCATTTT
. TRBJ2-7 TRBV5-6 . CASSLGLVSSYEQYF TGTGCCAGCAGCTTGGGGTTAGTTTCCTCCTACGAGCAGTACTTC
. TRBJ2-5 TRBV10-3 . CAISEYRRETQYF TGTGCCATCAGTGAGTACAGGCGGGAGACCCAGTACTTC
TRBD1 TRBJ2-2 TRBV2 . CASSSTGGNTGELFF TGTGCCAGCAGTTCCACAGGGGGCAACACCGGGGAGCTGTTTTTT
. TRBJ2-1 TRBV6-5 . CASRGFGGSYNEQFF TGTGCCAGCAGGGGGTTTGGAGGCTCCTACAATGAGCAGTTCTTC
. TRBJ1-4 TRBV28 . CAAKQANEKLFF TGTGCCGCAAAACAGGCAAATGAAAAACTGTTTTTT
. TRBJ2-7 TRBV5-1 . CASSLMVATYEQYF TGCGCCAGCAGCTTGATGGTAGCTACCTACGAGCAGTACTTC
. TRBJ2-3 TRBV6-6 . CATQGGPSTDTQYF TGTGCCACCCAGGGGGGCCCTAGCACAGATACGCAGTATTTT
. TRBJ2-2 TRBV4-2 . CASSQVVRGTGELFF TGTGCCAGCAGCCAGGTCGTGCGGGGTACCGGGGAGCTGTTTTTT
. TRBJ1-6 TRBV5-6 . CASSLGTNNSPLHF TGTGCCAGCAGCTTAGGGACAAATAATTCACCCCTCCACTTT
. TRBJ1-6 TRBV19 few CASSSRENWSSPLHF TGTGCCAGTAGTAGTAGGGAGAATTGGAGTTCACCCCTCCACTTT
. TRBJ2-5 TRBV18 once CASSAREKETQYF TGTGCCAGCTCAGCGAGGGAGAAAGAGACCCAGTACTTC